Below are 15 T cell receptor beta chains sequenced from a single sample in a study of T-cell reconstitution after alpha-beta-depleted transplantation in children. Construction of the TCRbeta library involved unique molecular identifiers. TCRdb reanalysed the PCR reads using MiXCR and keeps one entry per CDR3 protein. Among around 250,000 distinct CDR3 sequences listed, 9.5% to 10% were seen once. The material was PBMCs from the stem cell graft donor, obtained from the stem cell graft. Receptors were obtained from a human donor who donated a stem cell graft to a child with SCID.

The chain links TRBV19 to TRBJ1-1; D unclear. CDR1 LNHDA and CDR2 SQIVND come from the germline V gene (reference sequence). The CDR3 runs 13 residues. V gave up 6 bases and J gave up 1 base, with 9 bases separating them. The CDR3 reads CASRGGKNTEAFF. CDR3 coding DNA: TGTGCCAGTAGGGGAGGGAAGAACACTGAAGCTTTCTTT.

The chain recombines TRBV5-1 with TRBJ2-1; 9 nucleotides line up with TRBD1. The trim removed 4 bases at V and 8 bases at J, leaving 13 bases unmatched. Germline CDR1 and CDR2: SGHRS and YFSETQ. This CDR3 spans 16 amino acids. CDR3 residues: CASSSTGTGNEDEQFF. DNA of the CDR3: TGCGCCAGCAGCAGTACCGGGACAGGGAACGAAGATGAGCAGTTCTTC.

The V gene is TRBV18, the J gene TRBJ2-5, with 9 bases matching TRBD1. V gave up 3 bases and J gave up 3 bases; unmatched junction bases: 8. The CDR3 spans 16 residues. Per germline, CDR1 KGHSH and CDR2 LQKENI. This CDR3 is CASSPSAGQGEETQYF. The CDR3 DNA reads TGTGCCAGCTCACCCTCGGCGGGACAGGGTGAAGAGACCCAGTACTTC.

The chain joins TRBV27 to TRBJ2-3; D is possibly TRBD1 (6 bases). The CDR3 is made up of 15 amino acids. Germline V gene sequence: CDR1 MNHEY, CDR2 SMNVEV (reference sequence). V gave up 4 bases and J gave up 1 base, with 12 bases separating them. CDR3 sequence: CASSWGTLGTDTQYF. CDR3 sequence (DNA): TGTGCCAGCAGTTGGGGGACATTAGGCACAGATACGCAGTATTTT.

This chain uses TRBV23-1 with TRBJ1-4; D not certain. TRBV23-1 is given ORF status, its function remaining uncertain. The CDR3 runs 13 residues. V was cut by 6 bases and J by 7 bases, with 12 bases left in between. CDR3 in amino acids: CASRPPFREKLFF. CDR3 DNA: TGCGCCAGCAGGCCTCCCTTCCGTGAAAAACTGTTTTTT.

The gene calls are TRBV7-9 and TRBJ1-2; no definite D call. Germline V CDR1 and CDR2: SEHNR, FQNEAQ (reference sequence). The CDR3 runs 15 residues. Trimming removed 5 bases at V and 2 bases at J, with 15 bases between. The CDR3 DNA is TGTGCCAGCAGCCCGCCGGGCCTTACCAACTATGGCTACACCTTC. It encodes CASSPPGLTNYGYTF.

This clonotype showed up many times. CDR3 DNA: TGTGCCAGCAGCCAAGAGGGGGGGCAGTTTACGAGCAAGTACTTC. This codes for CASSQEGGQFTSKYF. V and J are TRBV3-1 and TRBJ2-7, with a possible D match to TRBD2 (7 bases). V dropped 0 bases and J dropped 11 bases, with 20 bases sitting between them. The CDR3 runs to 15 residues. Looked up from germline, CDR1 is LGHDT and CDR2 is YNNKEL (reference sequence).

The chain carries TRBV7-9 and TRBJ1-4, with a weak D call TRBD1 (6 bases). Trimming took off 1 base at V and 8 bases at J, with 14 bases between the two ends. Germline assignment: CDR1 SEHNR and CDR2 FQNEAQ (reference sequence). CDR3 length equals 15 residues. The CDR3 loop is CASSLEQGINEKLFF. The CDR3 nucleotides are TGTGCCAGCAGCTTAGAGCAGGGGATTAACGAAAAACTGTTTTTT.

This clonotype was detected only a few times. The V and J genes are TRBV11-2 and TRBJ1-1, with unresolved D. Trimming stripped 8 bases from V and 11 bases from J, with 18 bases between. Germline CDR1 is SGHAT and CDR2 is FQNNGV. This CDR3 has 12 amino acids. The CDR3 DNA is TGTGCCAGCGACTCGGCCTCCGGGAGGGCTTTCTTT. This translates into CASDSASGRAFF.

This clonotype was found many times. DNA for the CDR3: TGTGCCAGCAGCTCTATCGTTGACAGGGGGAATTCACCCCTCCACTTT. Translation: CASSSIVDRGNSPLHF. The rearrangement joins TRBV3-1 to TRBJ1-6; TRBD1 aligns across 9 bases. The CDR3 length is 16 residues. V gave up 5 bases and J gave up 7 bases; unmatched junction bases: 9. Germline-derived CDR1 and CDR2 are LGHDT and YNNKEL (reference sequence).

This clonotype was recorded many times. This sequence joins TRBV10-3 and TRBJ1-2; TRBD1 matches 10 bases. There are 14 residues in the CDR3. Germline V gene data show CDR1 as ENHRY and CDR2 as SYGVKD. V lost 7 bases to trimming and J lost 4 bases; unmatched junction nucleotides: 6. CDR3 residues: CAINGQGVAYGYTF. The CDR3 bases are TGTGCCATCAATGGACAGGGGGTAGCCTATGGCTACACCTTC.

The chain has TRBV7-9 and TRBJ1-4; 7 bases match TRBD1. V gave up 5 bases and J gave up 7 bases; unmatched junction bases: 7. CDR3 length: 14 amino acids. Germline CDR1 is SEHNR and CDR2 is FQNEAQ (reference sequence). The chain's CDR3 is CASSPQGYGEKLFF. In DNA form, the CDR3 reads TGTGCCAGCAGCCCACAGGGGTACGGTGAAAAACTGTTTTTT.

The J gene is TRBJ1-5, the V gene TRBV12-3 or TRBV12-4; no clear D. The length of the CDR3 is 13 residues. V was clipped by 5 bases and J by 1 base, with 6 bases between them. The CDR3 DNA is TGTGCCAGCAGTCAAGCGAGCAATCAGCCCCAGCATTTT. The encoded protein is CASSQASNQPQHF.

This clonotype was detected many times. The gene calls are TRBV9 and TRBJ1-3; D remains ambiguous. From germline, CDR1 is SGDLS and CDR2 YYNGEE. This CDR3 spans 14 amino acids. The germline V and J ends were trimmed by 7 bases and 0 bases, with 11 bases remaining between them. The CDR3 nucleotides are TGTGCCAGCGGACCCACCAGCTCTGGAAACACCATATATTTT. Protein: CASGPTSSGNTIYF.

This rearrangement joins TRBV10-3 to TRBJ2-1; the D is unclear. The CDR3 has 12 amino acids. Per germline, CDR1 ENHRY and CDR2 SYGVKD. Trimming took 0 bases from V and 8 from J, leaving 5 bases between them. The CDR3 DNA is TGTGCCATCAGTGAGTCGTCCTATGAGCAGTTCTTC. Protein: CAISESSYEQFF.